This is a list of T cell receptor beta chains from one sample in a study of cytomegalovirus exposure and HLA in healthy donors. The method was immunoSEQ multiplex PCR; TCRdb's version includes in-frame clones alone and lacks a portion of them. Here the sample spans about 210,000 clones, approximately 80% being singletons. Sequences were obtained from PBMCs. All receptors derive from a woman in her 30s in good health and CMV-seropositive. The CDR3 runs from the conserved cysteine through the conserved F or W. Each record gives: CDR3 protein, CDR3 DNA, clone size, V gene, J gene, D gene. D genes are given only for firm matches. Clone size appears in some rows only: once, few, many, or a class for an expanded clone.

cdr3_aa: CAISGTGGTGELFF
cdr3_nt: TGTGCCATCAGTGGGACAGGGGGCACCGGGGAGCTGTTTTTT
clone_size: few
v_call: TRBV10-3
j_call: TRBJ2-2
d_call: TRBD1

cdr3_aa: CATSRQGQYNEQFF
cdr3_nt: TGTGCCACCAGTAGACAGGGCCAATACAATGAGCAGTTCTTC
clone_size: -
v_call: TRBV15
j_call: TRBJ2-1
d_call: TRBD1

cdr3_aa: CASSQTTGSRETQYF
cdr3_nt: TGTGCCAGCAGCCAAACGACAGGCTCCCGAGAGACCCAGTACTTC
clone_size: -
v_call: TRBV4-2
j_call: TRBJ2-5
d_call: -

cdr3_aa: CASSPTEGREGSYEQYF
cdr3_nt: TGTGCCAGCAGTCCAACAGAGGGAAGGGAGGGATCCTACGAGCAGTACTTC
clone_size: -
v_call: TRBV27
j_call: TRBJ2-7
d_call: TRBD2

cdr3_aa: CASSRRQTQYF
cdr3_nt: TGTGCCAGCAGCCGACGCCAGACACAGTATTTT
clone_size: once
v_call: TRBV7-2
j_call: TRBJ2-3
d_call: -

cdr3_aa: CASKYRGGGQLIGHYGYTF
cdr3_nt: TGTGCCAGCAAATATAGGGGTGGGGGACAGCTAATTGGACACTATGGCTACACCTTC
clone_size: -
v_call: TRBV19
j_call: TRBJ1-2
d_call: TRBD1

cdr3_aa: CASSRGQGFYEQYF
cdr3_nt: TGCGCCAGCAGCCGTGGACAGGGATTCTACGAGCAGTACTTC
clone_size: few
v_call: TRBV4-1
j_call: TRBJ2-7
d_call: TRBD1

cdr3_aa: CASRLDRAYEQYF
cdr3_nt: TGTGCCAGCAGGTTGGACAGGGCCTACGAGCAGTACTTC
clone_size: -
v_call: TRBV2
j_call: TRBJ2-7
d_call: TRBD1

cdr3_aa: CASSLGRRDTQYF
cdr3_nt: TGTGCCAGCAGCCTAGGGAGGAGAGATACGCAGTATTTT
clone_size: once
v_call: TRBV11-2
j_call: TRBJ2-3
d_call: -

cdr3_aa: CASSDDRGDGYTF
cdr3_nt: TGTGCCAGCAGTGACGACAGGGGAGATGGCTACACCTTC
clone_size: -
v_call: TRBV6-4
j_call: TRBJ1-2
d_call: TRBD1

cdr3_aa: CASSPPAGKETQYF
cdr3_nt: TGTGCCAGTAGTCCCCCGGCAGGGAAAGAGACCCAGTACTTC
clone_size: -
v_call: TRBV19
j_call: TRBJ2-5
d_call: -

cdr3_aa: CASSGSSETQYF
cdr3_nt: TGTGCCAGCAGCGGGAGTTCGGAGACCCAGTACTTC
clone_size: -
v_call: TRBV5-4
j_call: TRBJ2-5
d_call: -

cdr3_aa: CASSLVVDRGGKLFF
cdr3_nt: TGCGCCAGCAGCTTGGTGGTCGACAGGGGGGGTAAACTGTTTTTT
clone_size: -
v_call: TRBV5-1
j_call: TRBJ1-4
d_call: TRBD1

cdr3_aa: CAWSQGLREAFF
cdr3_nt: TGTGCCTGGAGTCAGGGGCTGCGAGAAGCTTTCTTT
clone_size: -
v_call: TRBV30
j_call: TRBJ1-1
d_call: -

cdr3_aa: CASSSRLAGVSEQFF
cdr3_nt: TGCGCCAGCAGTTCTAGACTAGCGGGAGTGAGTGAGCAGTTCTTC
clone_size: -
v_call: TRBV5-1
j_call: TRBJ2-1
d_call: TRBD2

cdr3_aa: CAWSPHVGPGSGELFF
cdr3_nt: TGTGCCTGGAGTCCCCACGTGGGGCCAGGATCCGGGGAGCTGTTTTTT
clone_size: -
v_call: TRBV30
j_call: TRBJ2-2
d_call: -

cdr3_aa: CASSYEGRVGDGYTF
cdr3_nt: TGTGCCAGCAGTTACGAGGGGAGGGTAGGTGATGGCTACACCTTC
clone_size: -
v_call: TRBV6-6
j_call: TRBJ1-2
d_call: -

cdr3_aa: CASSSRLASDEQFF
cdr3_nt: TGCGCCAGCAGTTCACGACTAGCGTCAGATGAGCAGTTCTTC
clone_size: once
v_call: TRBV5-1
j_call: TRBJ2-1
d_call: TRBD2

cdr3_aa: CASSEGQGYGYTF
cdr3_nt: TGTGCCAGCAGTGAAGGACAGGGCTATGGCTACACCTTC
clone_size: -
v_call: TRBV2
j_call: TRBJ1-2
d_call: TRBD1

cdr3_aa: CASKQGAWSYEQYF
cdr3_nt: TGTGCCAGCAAACAGGGGGCATGGTCCTACGAGCAGTACTTC
clone_size: -
v_call: TRBV4-2
j_call: TRBJ2-7
d_call: TRBD1

cdr3_aa: CASSLAGRDRGLYGYTF
cdr3_nt: TGTGCCAGCAGCTTAGCGGGCCGGGACAGGGGGCTTTACGGCTACACCTTC
clone_size: -
v_call: TRBV7-9
j_call: TRBJ1-2
d_call: TRBD1

cdr3_aa: CASSYSGQVDQPQHF
cdr3_nt: TGTGCCAGCAGTTACTCCGGCCAGGTAGATCAGCCCCAGCATTTT
clone_size: -
v_call: TRBV6-6
j_call: TRBJ1-5
d_call: -

cdr3_aa: CASSVDAAGGQDTQYF
cdr3_nt: TGTGCCAGCAGCGTTGACGCAGCGGGGGGGCAAGATACGCAGTATTTT
clone_size: -
v_call: TRBV9
j_call: TRBJ2-3
d_call: TRBD2

cdr3_aa: CASTPITDTQYF
cdr3_nt: TGTGCCAGCACCCCTATCACAGATACGCAGTATTTT
clone_size: -
v_call: TRBV6-1
j_call: TRBJ2-3
d_call: -

cdr3_aa: CASREDRSTDTQYF
cdr3_nt: TGTGCCAGCAGAGAAGACAGGAGCACAGATACGCAGTATTTT
clone_size: -
v_call: TRBV2
j_call: TRBJ2-3
d_call: -

cdr3_aa: CASSFDRENEKLFF
cdr3_nt: TGTGCCAGCAGCTTCGACAGGGAGAATGAAAAACTGTTTTTT
clone_size: -
v_call: TRBV11-1
j_call: TRBJ1-4
d_call: TRBD1

cdr3_aa: CASSSAGLTYEQYF
cdr3_nt: TGTGCCAGCAGCTCGGCAGGGCTTACCTACGAGCAGTACTTC
clone_size: -
v_call: TRBV11-2
j_call: TRBJ2-7
d_call: -

cdr3_aa: CASSLSALAGELFF
cdr3_nt: TGTGCCAGCAGCTTGAGCGCGTTGGCCGGGGAGCTGTTTTTT
clone_size: -
v_call: TRBV5-5
j_call: TRBJ2-2
d_call: -

cdr3_aa: CASSKIPQVGQPQHF
cdr3_nt: TGTGCCAGTAGTAAGATTCCCCAGGTAGGTCAGCCCCAGCATTTT
clone_size: -
v_call: TRBV19
j_call: TRBJ1-5
d_call: -

cdr3_aa: CAISSPGTQNEKLFF
cdr3_nt: TGTGCCATCAGTTCCCCCGGGACACAGAATGAAAAACTGTTTTTT
clone_size: -
v_call: TRBV10-3
j_call: TRBJ1-4
d_call: -

cdr3_aa: CASSQGLAGGRDEQFF
cdr3_nt: TGTGCCAGCAGCCAAGGACTAGCGGGGGGGCGTGATGAGCAGTTCTTC
clone_size: few
v_call: TRBV7-9
j_call: TRBJ2-1
d_call: TRBD2

cdr3_aa: CASIRDQPQHF
cdr3_nt: TGCGCCAGCATCAGGGATCAGCCCCAGCATTTT
clone_size: -
v_call: TRBV10-1
j_call: TRBJ1-5
d_call: -

cdr3_aa: CASRSTGYTGELFF
cdr3_nt: TGTGCCAGTAGGTCGACAGGCTACACCGGGGAGCTGTTTTTT
clone_size: once
v_call: TRBV19
j_call: TRBJ2-2
d_call: -

cdr3_aa: CASSPSGRGTGELFF
cdr3_nt: TGTGCCAGCAGCCCCAGCGGGAGGGGTACCGGGGAGCTGTTTTTT
clone_size: -
v_call: TRBV6-6
j_call: TRBJ2-2
d_call: TRBD2

cdr3_aa: CASSFNTEANYGYTF
cdr3_nt: TGTGCCAGCAGCTTCAACACAGAAGCTAACTATGGCTACACCTTC
clone_size: once
v_call: TRBV5-6
j_call: TRBJ1-2
d_call: -

cdr3_aa: CASSSLGTGELFF
cdr3_nt: TGTGCCAGCAGTTCCCTAGGCACCGGGGAGCTGTTTTTT
clone_size: once
v_call: TRBV5-6
j_call: TRBJ2-2
d_call: -

cdr3_aa: CANREEGAFEQYF
cdr3_nt: TGTGCCAACCGAGAGGAGGGGGCTTTCGAGCAGTACTTC
clone_size: -
v_call: TRBV6-1
j_call: TRBJ2-7
d_call: -

cdr3_aa: CASSLQSRSTDTQYF
cdr3_nt: TGCGCCAGCAGCTTACAGTCGAGAAGCACAGATACGCAGTATTTT
clone_size: once
v_call: TRBV5-1
j_call: TRBJ2-3
d_call: -

cdr3_aa: CASSEERGRQYF
cdr3_nt: TGTGCCAGCAGTGAAGAAAGGGGTCGGCAGTACTTC
clone_size: -
v_call: TRBV2
j_call: TRBJ2-7
d_call: -

cdr3_aa: CASSLARRLYNEQFF
cdr3_nt: TGCGCCAGCAGCTTGGCCCGAAGACTGTACAATGAGCAGTTCTTC
clone_size: -
v_call: TRBV5-1
j_call: TRBJ2-1
d_call: -

cdr3_aa: CAWSLRSHEQYF
cdr3_nt: TGTGCCTGGAGTCTCCGGTCCCACGAGCAGTACTTC
clone_size: -
v_call: TRBV30
j_call: TRBJ2-7
d_call: -

cdr3_aa: CASQALNTGELFF
cdr3_nt: TGTGCCTCCCAGGCGCTGAACACCGGGGAGCTGTTTTTT
clone_size: -
v_call: TRBV10-3
j_call: TRBJ2-2
d_call: -

cdr3_aa: CASRLWGGLTGELFF
cdr3_nt: TGTGCCAGCAGGTTATGGGGGGGCCTCACCGGGGAGCTGTTTTTT
clone_size: -
v_call: TRBV2
j_call: TRBJ2-2
d_call: -

cdr3_aa: CASSPPDRRGTEAFF
cdr3_nt: TGTGCCAGCTCACCCCCGGACAGGAGGGGCACTGAAGCTTTCTTT
clone_size: -
v_call: TRBV18
j_call: TRBJ1-1
d_call: TRBD1

cdr3_aa: CASSYRTGSYGYTF
cdr3_nt: TGTGCCAGCAGTTACCGGACAGGGTCCTATGGCTACACCTTC
clone_size: -
v_call: TRBV6-5
j_call: TRBJ1-2
d_call: TRBD1

cdr3_aa: CASSPEGGRNIQYF
cdr3_nt: TGCGCCAGCAGCCCAGAAGGGGGCAGGAACATTCAGTACTTC
clone_size: -
v_call: TRBV5-1
j_call: TRBJ2-4
d_call: TRBD1

cdr3_aa: CASSHWPRQDSTDTQYF
cdr3_nt: TGTGCCAGCAGCCATTGGCCCCGACAGGATAGCACAGATACGCAGTATTTT
clone_size: -
v_call: TRBV14
j_call: TRBJ2-3
d_call: -

cdr3_aa: CASSPGASEATQYF
cdr3_nt: TGTGCCAGCTCACCCGGGGCTAGCGAGGCGACCCAGTACTTC
clone_size: -
v_call: TRBV18
j_call: TRBJ2-5
d_call: -

cdr3_aa: CASSITGGAGETQYF
cdr3_nt: TGCGCCAGCAGTATTACAGGGGGCGCGGGGGAGACCCAGTACTTC
clone_size: -
v_call: TRBV5-1
j_call: TRBJ2-5
d_call: TRBD1

cdr3_aa: CASRTTGILRDSPLHF
cdr3_nt: TGTGCCAGCAGAACTACAGGGATTCTTCGGGATTCACCCCTCCACTTT
clone_size: -
v_call: TRBV6-6
j_call: TRBJ1-6
d_call: -

cdr3_aa: CASSVRGLGNTIYF
cdr3_nt: TGTGCCAGCAGCGTAAGAGGGCTTGGAAACACCATATATTTT
clone_size: -
v_call: TRBV9
j_call: TRBJ1-3
d_call: -

cdr3_aa: CASSLKIRWAGGIYF
cdr3_nt: -
clone_size: -
v_call: TRBV7-3
j_call: TRBJ2-3
d_call: -

cdr3_aa: CASRPEREEGEQFF
cdr3_nt: TGTGCCAGCAGGCCGGAGCGGGAGGAAGGTGAGCAGTTCTTC
clone_size: -
v_call: TRBV6-5
j_call: TRBJ2-1
d_call: TRBD2

cdr3_aa: CASSFRVGELFF
cdr3_nt: TGTGCCAGCAGCTTTCGTGTCGGGGAGCTGTTTTTT
clone_size: -
v_call: TRBV7-2
j_call: TRBJ2-2
d_call: -

cdr3_aa: CASSQEASGSYEQYF
cdr3_nt: TGCGCCAGCAGCCAAGAGGCTAGCGGATCCTACGAGCAGTACTTC
clone_size: -
v_call: TRBV4-1
j_call: TRBJ2-7
d_call: TRBD2

cdr3_aa: CASSYAGGDRTYEQYF
cdr3_nt: TGTGCCAGCAGCTACGCAGGTGGGGACAGAACCTACGAGCAGTACTTC
clone_size: -
v_call: TRBV11-2
j_call: TRBJ2-7
d_call: TRBD1